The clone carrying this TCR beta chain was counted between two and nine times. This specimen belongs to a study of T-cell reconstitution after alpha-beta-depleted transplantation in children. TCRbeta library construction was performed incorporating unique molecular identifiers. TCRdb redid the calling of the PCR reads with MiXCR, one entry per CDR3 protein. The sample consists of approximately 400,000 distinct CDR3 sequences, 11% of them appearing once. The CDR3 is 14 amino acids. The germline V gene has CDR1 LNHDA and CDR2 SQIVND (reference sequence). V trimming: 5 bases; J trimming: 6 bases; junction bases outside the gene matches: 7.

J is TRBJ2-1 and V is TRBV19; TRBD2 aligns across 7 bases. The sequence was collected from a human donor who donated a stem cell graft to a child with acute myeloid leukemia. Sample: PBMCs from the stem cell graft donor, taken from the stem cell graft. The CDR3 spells CASSATTSANEQFF. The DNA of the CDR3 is TGTGCCAGTAGTGCAACAACTAGCGCCAATGAGCAGTTCTTC.